Presented here are 21 T cell receptor beta chains from one specimen sequenced in a study of T cell responses to AZD1222 COVID-19 vaccine. Clones were read by immunoSEQ multiplex PCR, and TCRdb kept only the in-frame ones, dropping some. The table shows around 56,000 clones, with 89% occurring only once. The specimen comprised peripheral blood, sampled 28 days after the second AZD1222 dose. The source is an adult who received the AZD1222 COVID-19 vaccine.

The rearrangement joins TRBV6-1 to TRBJ2-1; D remains ambiguous. The CDR3 has 15 amino acids. Germline V lookup: CDR1 MNHNS, CDR2 SASEGT. V gave up 2 bases and J gave up 4 bases, with 12 bases separating them. For the CDR3, the DNA is TGTGCCAGCAGTGAACTTAACCCCGGGTACAATGAGCAGTTCTTC. Protein product: CASSELNPGYNEQFF.

V usage is TRBV5-8 and J usage is TRBJ2-7; tentatively, D is TRBD1 (7 bases). The germline V and J ends were trimmed by 1 base and 5 bases, with 16 bases remaining between them. The CDR3 sequence is 15 residues long. Per the germline V gene, CDR1 is SGHTS and CDR2 is YDEGEE. The DNA of the CDR3 is TGTGCCAGCAGCTTGATCAGGGGGGCCAGGAACGAGCAGTACTTC. It encodes CASSLIRGARNEQYF.

V gene TRBV30 combines with J gene TRBJ1-1, with D perhaps TRBD1 (5 bases). The CDR3 runs to 15 residues. CDR1 GTSNPN and CDR2 SVGIG come from the germline V gene (reference sequence). V lost 4 bases, J lost 9 bases, and 24 bases lay in between. DNA of the CDR3: TGTGCCTGGACCAGCCACGGGGACCCTTGGGAACAAGCTTTCTTT. This codes for CAWTSHGDPWEQAFF.

The V call is TRBV11-3, the J call TRBJ2-1; 9 bases align to TRBD1. V lost 6 bases to trimming and J lost 5 bases; unmatched junction nucleotides: 11. Germline V lookup: CDR1 SGHNT, CDR2 YENEEA. The CDR3 totals 16 residues. The DNA of the CDR3 is TGTGCCAGCAGTCTAACCTACAGGGGGCTTAACAATGAGCAGTTCTTC. Encoded protein: CASSLTYRGLNNEQFF.

The chain uses TRBV6-2 or TRBV6-3 and TRBJ2-2; 9 bases align to TRBD2. CDR3 length: 19 amino acids. The ends lost 6 bases at V and 4 bases at J; junction bases unmatched: 18. Germline V gives CDR1 MNHEY, CDR2 SVGEGT. The CDR3 spells CASSPYGRPTSGSTGELFF. CDR3 nucleotide sequence: TGTGCCAGCAGCCCCTACGGCCGGCCGACTAGCGGCAGCACCGGGGAGCTGTTTTTT.

The chain joins TRBV11-2 to TRBJ1-5; 8 positions match TRBD1. Germline values: CDR1 SGHAT, CDR2 FQNNGV. The CDR3 consists of 14 residues. The J segment lost 6 bases and the V segment lost 1 base, leaving 2 bases of the junction unmatched. The chain's CDR3 is CASSLAGGSQPQHF. The DNA of the CDR3 is TGTGCCAGCAGCTTAGCAGGGGGCAGTCAGCCCCAGCATTTT.

This clone occurred a few times. The V gene is TRBV5-8, the J gene TRBJ2-5; maybe TRBD1 (6 bases). Germline CDR1 and CDR2: SGHTS and YDEGEE. V was trimmed by 7 bases and J by 3 bases, leaving 13 bases between them. This CDR3 region has 13 residues. As DNA, the CDR3 is TGTGCCAGCGACCCGAGGGGGAAAGAGACCCAGTACTTC. This translates into CASDPRGKETQYF.

The CDR3 DNA is TGTGCCAGTAATACGGGACAGGCGGGCTACACCTTC. Translating it yields CASNTGQAGYTF. The chain is built from TRBV19 and TRBJ1-2; 8 bases fit TRBD1. The V and J ends lost 7 bases and 8 bases, in that order; junction bases with no gene match: 6. Germline assignment: CDR1 LNHDA and CDR2 SQIVND (reference sequence). This CDR3 has 12 residues.

The count of this clone is one. V and J are TRBV18 and TRBJ1-2; TRBD1 matches at 10 bases. Per germline, CDR1 KGHSH and CDR2 LQKENI. V dropped 6 bases and J dropped 4; count of bases not matched to a gene: 17. The CDR3 runs 18 residues. CDR3: CASSPGQGGVGPSYGYTF. The DNA for the CDR3 is TGTGCCAGCTCCCCCGGACAGGGGGGGGTCGGTCCAAGCTATGGCTACACCTTC.

The chain is built from TRBV18 and TRBJ1-1, with 7 bases identical to TRBD1. Germline V gene sequence: CDR1 KGHSH, CDR2 LQKENI. V lost 3 bases and J lost 0; bases outside the gene matches: 1. This CDR3 is built from 14 residues. The CDR3 sequence is CASSPTGMNTEAFF. CDR3 sequence (DNA): TGTGCCAGCTCACCGACAGGGATGAACACTGAAGCTTTCTTT.

CDR3 in amino acids: CASSRTSGPNEQFF. The CDR3 DNA reads TGTGCCAGCAGCCGGACGTCCGGGCCCAATGAGCAGTTCTTC. This chain joins TRBV7-2 and TRBJ2-1; D gene ambiguous. V was trimmed by 5 bases and J by 6 bases, leaving 14 bases between them. CDR1 is SGHTA, CDR2 FQGNSA, per germline. The CDR3 is 14 residues long.

The CDR3 DNA is TGTGCCAGCAGCTTAATTACAGATACGCAGTATTTT. It translates to CASSLITDTQYF. The chain couples TRBV7-9 to TRBJ2-3; D unclear. CDR1 is SEHNR, CDR2 FQNEAQ, per germline (reference sequence). The V gene lost 2 bases and the J gene lost 3 bases, with 3 bases spanning the gap. This CDR3 is built from 12 residues.

J is TRBJ2-5 and V is TRBV7-2, with 10 bases aligning to TRBD1. The CDR3 contains 16 residues. Germline-derived CDR1 and CDR2 are SGHTA and FQGNSA. After removal of 5 bases from V and 5 bases from J, the junction contained 11 bases not matched to a gene. This CDR3 reads CASSHTRQGALETQYF. The DNA of the CDR3 is TGTGCCAGCAGCCACACTAGACAGGGGGCCTTGGAGACCCAGTACTTC.

V usage is TRBV7-2 and J usage is TRBJ2-5; 11 nucleotides line up with TRBD2. V was clipped by 4 bases and J by 5 bases; unmatched bases: 12. This CDR3 region has 17 residues. The germline CDR1 and CDR2 sequences are SGHTA and FQGNSA. For the CDR3, the DNA is TGTGCCAGCAGCTCCCCTCTAGCGGGAGGTGGGGGGGAGACCCAGTACTTC. It encodes CASSSPLAGGGGETQYF.

The chain carries TRBV5-5 and TRBJ1-1; 9 bases match TRBD1. This CDR3 is 15 amino acids long. Germline CDR1 reads SGHKS; CDR2 reads YYEKEE (reference sequence). V gave up 3 bases and J gave up 1 base; unmatched junction bases: 4. Here the CDR3 DNA reads TGTGCCAGCAGCTGGGGGACAGGGACGAACACTGAAGCTTTCTTT. This gives the protein CASSWGTGTNTEAFF.

The J gene is TRBJ2-1, the V gene TRBV15; D gene uncertain. This CDR3 is built from 11 residues. V was shortened by 11 bases and J by 5 bases, with 10 bases between the two germline ends. CDR1 and CDR2 (germline): LNHNV, YYDKDF (reference sequence). CDR3 nucleotide sequence: TGTGCCGCCTCGTCGAACAATGAGCAGTTCTTC. Translated, it gives CAASSNNEQFF. The full variable domain, with the rest looked up from reference TRBV15 and TRBJ2-1, is DAMVIQNPRYQVTQFGKPVTLSCSQTLNHNVMYWYQQKSSQAPKLLFHYYDKDFNNEADTPDNFQSRRPNTSFCFLDIRSPGLGDTAMYLCAASSNNEQFFGPGTRLTVL.

J is TRBJ1-1 and V is TRBV30; D unresolved. Trimming removed 0 bases from V and 1 base from J, with 6 bases in between. The CDR3 length is 13 residues. Per germline, CDR1 GTSNPN and CDR2 SVGIG (reference sequence). DNA of the CDR3: TGTGCCTGGAGTGTCCGTACGAACACTGAAGCTTTCTTT. This codes for CAWSVRTNTEAFF.

The chain links TRBV5-1 to TRBJ2-2, with 9 nucleotides matching TRBD2. The germline V gene encodes CDR1 SGHRS and CDR2 YFSETQ. The CDR3 contains 15 residues. V was pared by 3 bases and J by 5 bases, with 5 bases of the junction left unmatched. The CDR3 nucleotides read TGCGCCAGCAGCTCCACGACTAGCGGAACCGGGGAGCTGTTTTTT. It is translated as CASSSTTSGTGELFF.

The V and J genes are TRBV5-5 and TRBJ1-4, with 11 nucleotides matching TRBD1. The V segment lost 0 bases and the J segment 8 bases; nucleotides outside the gene matches: 0. Germline values: CDR1 SGHKS, CDR2 YYEKEE (reference sequence). The CDR3 runs 14 residues. The DNA for the CDR3 is TGTGCCAGCAGCTTGGGGACAGGGGGCGAAAAACTGTTTTTT. As protein: CASSLGTGGEKLFF. The whole variable domain, filled in from reference TRBV5-5 and TRBJ1-4, reads DAGVTQSPTHLIKTRGQQVTLRCSPISGHKSVSWYQQVLGQGPQFIFQYYEKEERGRGNFPDRFSARQFPNYSSELNVNALLLGDSALYLCASSLGTGGEKLFFGSGTQLSVL.

This chain links TRBV4-2 with TRBJ2-5; perhaps D is TRBD1 or TRBD2 (5 bases each). V gave up 3 bases and J gave up 1 base, with 6 bases separating them. CDR3 size: 13 residues. The germline CDR1 and CDR2 sequences are LGHNA and YNFKEQ. CDR3 loop: CASSQGVQETQYF. The CDR3 DNA sequence: TGTGCCAGCAGCCAGGGGGTCCAAGAGACCCAGTACTTC.

This rearrangement joins TRBV5-6 to TRBJ2-5, with 15 bases identical to TRBD2. This CDR3 has 16 amino acids. Looked up from germline, CDR1 is SGHDT and CDR2 is YYEEEE. Trimming cost V 0 bases and J 7 bases; bases outside gene matches: 4. CDR3 residues: CASSLGTSGRVGTQYF. CDR3 DNA sequence: TGTGCCAGCAGCTTGGGGACTAGCGGGAGGGTGGGGACCCAGTACTTC.